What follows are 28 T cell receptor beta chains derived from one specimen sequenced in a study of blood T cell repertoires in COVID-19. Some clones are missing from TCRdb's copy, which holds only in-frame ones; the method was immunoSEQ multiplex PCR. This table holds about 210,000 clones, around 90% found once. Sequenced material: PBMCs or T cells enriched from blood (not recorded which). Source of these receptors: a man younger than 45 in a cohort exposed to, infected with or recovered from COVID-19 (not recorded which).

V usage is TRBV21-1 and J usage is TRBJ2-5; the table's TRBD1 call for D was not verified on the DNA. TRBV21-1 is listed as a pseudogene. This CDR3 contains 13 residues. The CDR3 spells CASNTGKSKTQYF. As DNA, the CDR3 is TGTGCCAGCAACACAGGGAAAAGTAAGACCCAGTACTTC.

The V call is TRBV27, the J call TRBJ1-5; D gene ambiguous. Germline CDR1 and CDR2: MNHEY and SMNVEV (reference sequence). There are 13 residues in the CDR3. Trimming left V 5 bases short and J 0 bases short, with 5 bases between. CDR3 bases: TGTGCCAGCAGTACCTATAGCAATCAGCCCCAGCATTTT. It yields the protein CASSTYSNQPQHF.

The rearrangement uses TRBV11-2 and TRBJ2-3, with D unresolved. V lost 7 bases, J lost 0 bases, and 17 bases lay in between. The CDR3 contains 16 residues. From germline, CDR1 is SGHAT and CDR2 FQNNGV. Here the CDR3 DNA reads TGTGCCAGCACCAGATCCTATGGAGCTAGCACAGATACGCAGTATTTT. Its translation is CASTRSYGASTDTQYF.

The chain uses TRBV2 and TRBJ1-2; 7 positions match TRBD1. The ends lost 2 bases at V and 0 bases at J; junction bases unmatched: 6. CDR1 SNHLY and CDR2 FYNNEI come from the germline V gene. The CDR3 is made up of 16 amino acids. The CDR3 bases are TGTGCCAGCAGTGAATACCGGACAGGCTCTAACTATGGCTACACCTTC. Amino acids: CASSEYRTGSNYGYTF.

The CDR3 here is CASSSTDTYGYTF. The CDR3 nucleotides read TGTGCCAGCAGTTCCACGGACACGTATGGCTACACCTTC. The chain is built from TRBV27 and TRBJ1-2; weak D call: TRBD1 (5 bases). CDR3 length: 13 residues. CDR1 and CDR2 (germline): MNHEY, SMNVEV (reference sequence). Trimming stripped 4 bases from V and 5 bases from J, with 11 bases between.

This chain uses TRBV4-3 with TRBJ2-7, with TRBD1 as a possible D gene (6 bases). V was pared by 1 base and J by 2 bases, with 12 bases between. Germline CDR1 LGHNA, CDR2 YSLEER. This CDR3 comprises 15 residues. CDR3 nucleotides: TGCGCCAGCAGCCAAGGAACAGGGACCACCTACGAGCAGTACTTC. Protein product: CASSQGTGTTYEQYF.

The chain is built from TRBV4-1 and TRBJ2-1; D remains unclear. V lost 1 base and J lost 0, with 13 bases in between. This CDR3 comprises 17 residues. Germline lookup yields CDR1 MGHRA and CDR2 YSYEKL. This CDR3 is CASSQVTAASSYNEQFF. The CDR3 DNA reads TGCGCCAGCAGCCAAGTGACTGCCGCGAGCTCCTACAATGAGCAGTTCTTC.

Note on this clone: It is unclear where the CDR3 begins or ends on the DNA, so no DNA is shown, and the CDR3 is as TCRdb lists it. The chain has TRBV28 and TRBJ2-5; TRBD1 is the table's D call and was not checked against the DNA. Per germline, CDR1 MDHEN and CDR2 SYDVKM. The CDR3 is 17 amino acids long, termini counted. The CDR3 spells CASSSSVQGAITETQYF.

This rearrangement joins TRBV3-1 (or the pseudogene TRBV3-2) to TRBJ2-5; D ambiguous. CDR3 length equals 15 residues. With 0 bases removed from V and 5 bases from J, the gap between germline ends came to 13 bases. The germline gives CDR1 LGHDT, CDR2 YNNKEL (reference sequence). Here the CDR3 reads CASSQEARSAETQYF. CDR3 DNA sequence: TGTGCCAGCAGCCAAGAGGCGCGAAGCGCGGAGACCCAGTACTTC.

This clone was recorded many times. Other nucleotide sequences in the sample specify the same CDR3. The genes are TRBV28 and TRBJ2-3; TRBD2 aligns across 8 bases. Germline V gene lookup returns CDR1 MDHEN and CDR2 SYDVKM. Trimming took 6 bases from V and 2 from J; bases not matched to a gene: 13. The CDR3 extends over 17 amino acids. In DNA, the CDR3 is TGTGCCAGCAGCCAACTCCGGCTAGCGGGCTTCACAGATACGCAGTATTTT. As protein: CASSQLRLAGFTDTQYF. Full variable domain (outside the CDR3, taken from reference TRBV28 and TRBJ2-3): DVKVTQSSRYLVKRTGEKVFLECVQDMDHENMFWYRQDPGLGLRLIYFSYDVKMKEKGDIPEGYSVSREKKERFSLILESASTNQTSMYLCASSQLRLAGFTDTQYFGPGTRLTVL.

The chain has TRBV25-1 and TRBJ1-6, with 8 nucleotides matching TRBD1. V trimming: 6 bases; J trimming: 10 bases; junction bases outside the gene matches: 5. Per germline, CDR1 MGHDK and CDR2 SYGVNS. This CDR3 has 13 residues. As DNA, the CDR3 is TGTGCCAGCAGCAGGGGGCTGGGATCACCCCTCCACTTT. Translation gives CASSRGLGSPLHF.

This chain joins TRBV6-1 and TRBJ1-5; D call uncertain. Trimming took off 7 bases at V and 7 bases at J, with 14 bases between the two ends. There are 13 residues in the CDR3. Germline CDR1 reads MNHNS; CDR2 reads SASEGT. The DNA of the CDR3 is TGTGCCAGCACCTGGTCAACGGGACAGCCCCAGCATTTT. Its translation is CASTWSTGQPQHF.

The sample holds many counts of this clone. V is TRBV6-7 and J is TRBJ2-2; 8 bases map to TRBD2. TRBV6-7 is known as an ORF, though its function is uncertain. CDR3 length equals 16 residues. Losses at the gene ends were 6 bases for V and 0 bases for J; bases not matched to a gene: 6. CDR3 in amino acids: CASRCREGPNTGELFF. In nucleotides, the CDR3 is TGTGCCAGCAGATGTCGGGAGGGCCCGAACACCGGGGAGCTGTTTTTT.

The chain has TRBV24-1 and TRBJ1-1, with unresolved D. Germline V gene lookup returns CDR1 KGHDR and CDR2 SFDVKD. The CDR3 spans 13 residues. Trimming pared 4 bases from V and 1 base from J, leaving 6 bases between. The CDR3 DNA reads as TGTGCCACCAGTGAATCAGGGAACACTGAAGCTTTCTTT. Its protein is CATSESGNTEAFF.

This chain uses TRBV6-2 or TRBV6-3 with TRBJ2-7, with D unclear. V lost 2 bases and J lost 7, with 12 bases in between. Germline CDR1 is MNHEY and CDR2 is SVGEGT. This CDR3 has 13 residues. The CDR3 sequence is CASSYPPVREQYF. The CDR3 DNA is TGTGCCAGCAGTTACCCCCCGGTAAGAGAGCAGTACTTC.

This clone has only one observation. CDR3 residues: CASSLQGALDEQFF. The DNA for the CDR3 is TGTGCCAGCAGCTTACAGGGGGCGCTGGATGAGCAGTTCTTC. This chain joins TRBV6-5 and TRBJ2-1; 9 bases line up with TRBD1. The ends lost 6 bases at V and 8 bases at J; junction bases unmatched: 8. Germline V gene lookup returns CDR1 MNHEY and CDR2 SVGAGI. This CDR3 has 14 amino acids.

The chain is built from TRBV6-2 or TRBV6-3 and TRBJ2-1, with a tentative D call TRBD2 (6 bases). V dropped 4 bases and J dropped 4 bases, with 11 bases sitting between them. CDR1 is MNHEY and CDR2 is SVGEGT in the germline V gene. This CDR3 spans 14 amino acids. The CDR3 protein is CASSSFGGYNEQFF. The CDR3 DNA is TGTGCCAGCAGTTCATTCGGGGGATACAATGAGCAGTTCTTC.

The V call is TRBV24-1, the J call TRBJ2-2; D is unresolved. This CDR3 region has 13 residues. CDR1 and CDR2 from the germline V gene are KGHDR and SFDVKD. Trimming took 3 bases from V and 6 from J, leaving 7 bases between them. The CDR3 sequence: CATSDAPAGELFF. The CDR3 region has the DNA TGTGCCACCAGTGATGCCCCGGCCGGGGAGCTGTTTTTT.

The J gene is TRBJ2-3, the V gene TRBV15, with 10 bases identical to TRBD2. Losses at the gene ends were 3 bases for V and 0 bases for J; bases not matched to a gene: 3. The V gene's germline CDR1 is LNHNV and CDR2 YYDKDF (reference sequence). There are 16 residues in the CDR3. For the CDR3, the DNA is TGTGCCACCAGCAGGGGACTAGCGCAGAGCACAGATACGCAGTATTTT. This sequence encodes CATSRGLAQSTDTQYF.

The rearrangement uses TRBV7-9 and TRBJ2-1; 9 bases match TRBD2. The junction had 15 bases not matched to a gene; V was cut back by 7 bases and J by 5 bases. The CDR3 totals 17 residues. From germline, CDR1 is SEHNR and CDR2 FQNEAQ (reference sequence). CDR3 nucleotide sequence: TGTGCCAGCAAAAGTTCACTAGCGGGTAAGCTCAACAATGAGCAGTTCTTC. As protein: CASKSSLAGKLNNEQFF.

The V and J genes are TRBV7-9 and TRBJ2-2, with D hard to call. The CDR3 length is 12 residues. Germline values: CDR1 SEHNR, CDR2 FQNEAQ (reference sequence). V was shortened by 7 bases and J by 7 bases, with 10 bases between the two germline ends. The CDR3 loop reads CASKYFYGELFF. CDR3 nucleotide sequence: TGTGCCAGCAAGTACTTCTACGGGGAGCTGTTTTTT.

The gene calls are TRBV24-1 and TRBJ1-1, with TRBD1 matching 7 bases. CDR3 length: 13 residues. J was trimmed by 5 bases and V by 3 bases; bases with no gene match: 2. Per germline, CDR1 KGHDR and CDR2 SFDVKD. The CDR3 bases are TGTGCCACCAGTGATGACAGGGTAACTGAAGCTTTCTTT. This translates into CATSDDRVTEAFF.

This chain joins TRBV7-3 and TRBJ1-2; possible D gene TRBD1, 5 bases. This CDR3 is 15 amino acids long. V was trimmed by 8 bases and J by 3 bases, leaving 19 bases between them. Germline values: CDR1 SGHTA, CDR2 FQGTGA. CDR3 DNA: TGTGCCAGCCACCCCGGGGGGGACGCTCACTATGGCTACACCTTC. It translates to CASHPGGDAHYGYTF.

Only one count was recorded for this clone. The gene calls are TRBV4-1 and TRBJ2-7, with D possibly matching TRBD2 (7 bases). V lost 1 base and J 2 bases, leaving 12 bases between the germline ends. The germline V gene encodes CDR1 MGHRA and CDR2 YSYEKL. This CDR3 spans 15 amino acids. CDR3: CASSQVKGGPYEQYF. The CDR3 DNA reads TGCGCCAGCAGCCAAGTAAAGGGGGGGCCCTACGAGCAGTACTTC.

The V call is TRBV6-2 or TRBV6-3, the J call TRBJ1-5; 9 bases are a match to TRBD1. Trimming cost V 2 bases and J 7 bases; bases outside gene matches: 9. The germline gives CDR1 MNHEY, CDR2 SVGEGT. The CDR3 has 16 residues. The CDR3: CASSYPKDRGLQPQHF. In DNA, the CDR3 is TGTGCCAGCAGTTACCCGAAGGACAGGGGATTGCAGCCCCAGCATTTT.

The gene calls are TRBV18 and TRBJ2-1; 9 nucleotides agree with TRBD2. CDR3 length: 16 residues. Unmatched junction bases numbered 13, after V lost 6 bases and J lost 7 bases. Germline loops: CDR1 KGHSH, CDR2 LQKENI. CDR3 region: CASSKSDAGGPNEQFF. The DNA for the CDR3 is TGTGCCAGCTCTAAAAGCGATGCGGGAGGGCCGAATGAGCAGTTCTTC. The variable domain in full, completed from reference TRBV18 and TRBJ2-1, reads NAGVMQNPRHLVRRRGQEARLRCSPMKGHSHVYWYRQLPEEGLKFMVYLQKENIIDESGMPKERFSAEFPKEGPSILRIQQVVRGDSAAYFCASSKSDAGGPNEQFFGPGTRLTVL.

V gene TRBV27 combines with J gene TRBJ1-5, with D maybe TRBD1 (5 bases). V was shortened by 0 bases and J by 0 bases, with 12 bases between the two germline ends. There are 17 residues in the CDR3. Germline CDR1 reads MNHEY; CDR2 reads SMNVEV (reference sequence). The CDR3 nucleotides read TGTGCCAGCAGTTTATCGGGCAGGGCCGGTAGCAATCAGCCCCAGCATTTT. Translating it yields CASSLSGRAGSNQPQHF.

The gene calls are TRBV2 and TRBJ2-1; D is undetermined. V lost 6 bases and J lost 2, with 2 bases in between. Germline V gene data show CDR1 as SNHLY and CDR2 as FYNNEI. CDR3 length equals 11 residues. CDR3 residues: CASSAYNEQFF. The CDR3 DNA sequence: TGTGCCAGCAGCGCCTACAATGAGCAGTTCTTC.